This TCR beta chain stems from a study of blood T cell repertoires in COVID-19. Repertoires were generated with immunoSEQ multiplex PCR, while TCRdb's copy carries only in-frame clones and drops some. Among some 150,000 clones, around 84% were seen once, and the ten largest hold around 13%. In germline, CDR1 is KGHDR, CDR2 SFDVKD. The V end was cut by 3 bases, the J end by 4 bases, with 18 bases between. The CDR3 is made up of 17 amino acids. The genes are TRBV24-1 and TRBJ2-1; D perhaps matches TRBD2 (5 bases). Sequenced input: peripheral blood. The TCR originated in a woman aged 70-85 years with COVID-19, enrolled during active disease. CDR3 in amino acids: CATSDVPPSGTYNEQFF. DNA for the CDR3: TGTGCCACCAGTGATGTACCCCCAAGCGGAACATACAATGAGCAGTTCTTC.